This TCR beta chain was recorded in a study of identical twins. Study-level results: Twins' excess sharing was less marked for out-of-frame beta sequences. Sequences that were out-of-frame, alpha and twin-shared displayed an excess of low generation probability.

The V end was cut by 0 bases, the J end by 8 bases, with 10 bases between. This CDR3 is built from 12 residues. Germline assignment: CDR1 SQVTM and CDR2 ANQGSEA. cDNA molecules carried unique molecular identifiers, and template switching added a universal primer site. TCRdb recomputed calls from the 5' RACE reads with MiXCR, one row per CDR3 protein. This sample has about 460,000 distinct CDR3 sequences, with around 14% found just once. Remarks on this clonotype: The antigen remains unidentified.

The same specimen was also included in a second study, on yellow fever vaccine responses in identical twins. As reported in that work: It has been reported that, in twins, the vaccine T cell response seemed partly convergent and partly personalized.

J is TRBJ1-1 and V is TRBV29-1; no firm D call. The sequencing sample was made of CD4+ T cells sorted from blood. This TCR was sampled from a woman aged 18-29 years in good health. The CDR3 region is CSVEDRKREAFF. The CDR3 coding sequence is TGCAGCGTTGAAGACCGGAAAAGGGAAGCTTTCTTT.